The 24 T cell receptor beta chains presented below share a single source sample, sequenced in a study of CD8+CD57+ T cells in acquired aplastic anemia. Previously, flow cytometry had revealed CD8+CD57+ cell expansion in the patients chosen for sequencing. Genomic DNA acted as the template from which TCR beta VDJ combination and CDR3 sequence profiling were carried out. TCRdb called the reads again in MiXCR, with one record for every CDR3 protein. The sample has approximately 470,000 distinct CDR3 sequences; approximately 32% are singletons. The source material was sorted CD4+, CD8+, or CD8+CD57+ T cells (not recorded which) from PBMCs. These receptors were obtained from a human donor with aplastic anemia.

The chain has TRBV7-3 and TRBJ2-7; the match to TRBD2 covers 10 bases. The V segment lost 5 bases and the J segment 2 bases; nucleotides outside the gene matches: 6. CDR3 length: 15 amino acids. Germline V gene sequence: CDR1 SGHTA, CDR2 FQGTGA. The chain's CDR3 is CASSPLAGDPYEQYF. For the CDR3, the DNA is TGTGCCAGCAGCCCTCTAGCGGGGGACCCCTACGAGCAGTACTTC. The entire variable domain, with the rest obtained from reference TRBV7-3 and TRBJ2-7, is as follows: GAGVSQTPSNKVTEKGKYVELRCDPISGHTALYWYRQSLGQGPEFLIYFQGTGAADDSGLPNDRFFAVRPEGSVSTLKIQRTERGDSAVYLCASSPLAGDPYEQYFGPGTRLTVT.

The chain uses TRBV6-1 and TRBJ1-2; D perhaps matches TRBD1 (5 bases). From germline, CDR1 is MNHNS and CDR2 SASEGT. The CDR3 totals 16 residues. V lost 6 bases and J lost 3, with 20 bases in between. CDR3 protein: CASSTGTVRFDYGYTF. CDR3 nucleotides: TGTGCCAGCAGCACCGGGACGGTCAGATTTGACTATGGCTACACCTTC.

J is TRBJ1-1 and V is TRBV29-1; the D gene is possibly TRBD1 (5 bases). The germline V gene encodes CDR1 SQVTM and CDR2 ANQGSEA. The V end lost 4 bases, the J end lost 4 bases, and 10 bases lay between the germline ends. The CDR3 is 12 residues long. CDR3 in DNA: TGCAGCGTTGGTCAGGGCTTCACTGAAGCTTTCTTT. Protein product: CSVGQGFTEAFF.

This clonotype appeared many times. The rearrangement uses TRBV4-2 and TRBJ2-3, with 9 bases matching TRBD2. This CDR3 has 15 residues. Germline CDR1 reads LGHNA; CDR2 reads YNFKEQ. The junction had 5 bases not matched to a gene; V was cut back by 3 bases and J by 4 bases. The CDR3: CASSQVAGAADTQYF. CDR3 coding DNA: TGTGCCAGCAGCCAGGTAGCGGGGGCGGCAGATACGCAGTATTTT.

This clonotype was seen at least ten times. The gene calls are TRBV20-1 and TRBJ1-2, with TRBD1 matching over 8 bases. V lost 1 base and J lost 8; bases outside the gene matches: 9. CDR1 is DFQATT, CDR2 SNEGSKA, per germline (reference sequence). The CDR3 has 14 residues. The CDR3 nucleotides read TGCAGTGCTAGAGTTGACAGGGGATATGGCGGCTACACCTTC. It specifies CSARVDRGYGGYTF.

This chain joins TRBV15 and TRBJ1-2; 7 bases match TRBD1. This CDR3 is built from 17 residues. The V segment lost 1 base and the J segment 4 bases; nucleotides outside the gene matches: 12. From germline, CDR1 is LNHNV and CDR2 YYDKDF (reference sequence). DNA for the CDR3: TGTGCCACCAGCAGAGGAGCGGGACAGCCCGAAGGCTATGGCTACACCTTC. Residues: CATSRGAGQPEGYGYTF.

This clonotype was counted a few times. The chain has TRBV25-1 and TRBJ2-7, with 7 bases that match TRBD2. V was pared by 5 bases and J by 2 bases, with 9 bases of the junction left unmatched. CDR1 and CDR2 from the germline V gene are MGHDK and SYGVNS. The CDR3 loop spans 15 amino acids. The CDR3 here is CASSLLSSGPYEQYF. In DNA, the CDR3 is TGTGCCAGCAGTTTATTGTCTAGCGGACCCTACGAGCAGTACTTC.

This chain links TRBV6-1 with TRBJ2-1; D is unclear. Trimming pared 5 bases from V and 5 bases from J, leaving 13 bases between. This CDR3 region has 14 residues. Germline V CDR1 and CDR2: MNHNS, SASEGT. CDR3 DNA: TGTGCCAGCAGTCGATCCATGGCTCACAATGAGCAGTTCTTC. Its translation: CASSRSMAHNEQFF.

To note about this clonotype: Just one base apart from a much larger clone, this may be a read error. The conserved phenylalanine or tryptophan is not found at the CDR3 terminus, so this likely reflects a read error. V gene TRBV19 combines with J gene TRBJ2-7; 7 bases agree with TRBD1. After removal of 10 bases from V and 2 bases from J, the junction contained 11 bases not matched to a gene. This CDR3 region has 14 residues. Germline V lookup: CDR1 LNHDA, CDR2 SQIVND (reference sequence). The CDR3 DNA is TGTGCCATTCTGAGGGGACAGTCAGCCTACGAGCAGTACCTC. Translated: CAILRGQSAYEQYL.

This clonotype was recorded a few times. The chain has TRBV27 and TRBJ1-1; D is ambiguous. Trimming removed 5 bases at V and 1 base at J, with 17 bases between. This CDR3 spans 16 amino acids. The germline V gene has CDR1 MNHEY and CDR2 SMNVEV (reference sequence). The chain's CDR3 is CASSPIPRQRNTEAFF. As DNA, the CDR3 is TGTGCCAGCAGTCCTATACCCAGACAAAGGAACACTGAAGCTTTCTTT.

This clonotype was found a few times. The rearrangement links TRBV5-1 to TRBJ2-5; 8 bases are a match to TRBD1. Germline V CDR1 and CDR2: SGHRS, YFSETQ. The CDR3 runs 15 residues. V lost 0 bases to trimming and J lost 1 base; unmatched junction nucleotides: 2. Here the CDR3 reads CASSLVGQGQETQYF. The CDR3 DNA is TGCGCCAGCAGCTTGGTTGGACAGGGCCAAGAGACCCAGTACTTC. Variable domain in full (rest from reference TRBV5-1 and TRBJ2-5): KAGVTQTPRYLIKTRGQQVTLSCSPISGHRSVSWYQQTPGQGLQFLFEYFSETQRNKGNFPGRFSGRQFSNSRSEMNVSTLELGDSALYLCASSLVGQGQETQYFGPGTRLLVL.

Comment on this clonotype: A read error is possible here, since a much larger clone lies one base away. V is TRBV19 and J is TRBJ2-3; D remains ambiguous. V was pared by 5 bases and J by 1 base, with 10 bases between. Germline V lookup: CDR1 LNHDA, CDR2 SQIVND (reference sequence). This CDR3 has 14 residues. As DNA, the CDR3 is TGTGCCAGTAGTGTGGGTTACGGCACAGATACGCAGTATTTT. Its translation is CASSVGYGTDTQYF.

This clonotype was found a few times. The chain has TRBV9 and TRBJ2-3, with 7 bases lining up with TRBD1. The CDR3 contains 15 residues. The germline CDR1 and CDR2 sequences are SGDLS and YYNGEE. V dropped 4 bases and J dropped 0; count of bases not matched to a gene: 5. The CDR3 region has the DNA TGTGCCAGCAGCCCTAACAGGGGTAGCACAGATACGCAGTATTTT. Amino acid sequence: CASSPNRGSTDTQYF.

This chain uses TRBV4-2 with TRBJ2-6; D is ambiguous. Germline V gene sequence: CDR1 LGHNA, CDR2 YNFKEQ. The CDR3 spans 16 residues. V lost 1 base to trimming and J lost 2 bases, with 9 bases between them. The CDR3 DNA reads as TGTGCCAGCAGCCAAGGGGCGACCGCTGGGGCCAACGTCCTGACTTTC. This translates into CASSQGATAGANVLTF.

This clonotype was counted once. The V gene is TRBV24-1, the J gene TRBJ1-1; the match to TRBD1 covers 10 bases. V lost 2 bases to trimming and J lost 3 bases; unmatched junction nucleotides: 2. The CDR3 is 15 residues long. CDR1 KGHDR and CDR2 SFDVKD come from the germline V gene. As DNA, the CDR3 is TGTGCCACCAGTGATTCCGGGACAGGGGACACTGAAGCTTTCTTT. Its protein is CATSDSGTGDTEAFF.

This clonotype was detected ten times or more. The CDR3 sequence: CASNGGGDTDTQYF. CDR3 DNA: TGTGCCAGCAATGGTGGCGGGGACACAGATACGCAGTATTTT. J is TRBJ2-3 and V is TRBV2, with D possibly TRBD2 on 6 matching bases. From germline, CDR1 is SNHLY and CDR2 FYNNEI. Trimming removed 7 bases from V and 2 bases from J, with 13 bases in between. The CDR3 contains 14 residues.

Ten or more counts support this clonotype. The chain recombines TRBV7-9 with TRBJ1-3; D is unresolved. The CDR3 sequence is 13 residues long. Trimming stripped 2 bases from V and 8 bases from J, with 10 bases between. Germline CDR1 SEHNR, CDR2 FQNEAQ (reference sequence). CDR3 loop: CASSLTDYDTIYF. The CDR3 DNA reads TGTGCCAGCAGCTTAACAGATTATGACACCATATATTTT.

Worth noting for this clonotype: This may come from a read error, since a much larger clone is one base off. The CDR3 loop reads CASSISSLETQYF. For the CDR3, the DNA is TGTGCCAGTAGTATTTCATCTTTGGAGACCCAGTACTTC. The J gene is TRBJ2-5, the V gene TRBV19; D is unclear. There are 13 residues in the CDR3. The germline CDR1 and CDR2 sequences are LNHDA and SQIVND (reference sequence). V was pared by 3 bases and J by 5 bases, with 10 bases between.

This clonotype was observed many times. The chain links TRBV2 to TRBJ2-7; a weak D match, TRBD2 (5 bases). This CDR3 comprises 14 residues. V was trimmed by 3 bases and J by 0 bases, leaving 9 bases between them. Germline V CDR1 and CDR2: SNHLY, FYNNEI. The CDR3, as DNA: TGTGCCAGCAGTGACGGGGTGAGCTCCTACGAGCAGTACTTC. It encodes CASSDGVSSYEQYF.

The rearrangement links TRBV9 to TRBJ2-3; D remains unclear. Germline lookup yields CDR1 SGDLS and CDR2 YYNGEE. Trimming left V 2 bases short and J 0 bases short, with 7 bases between. The CDR3 sequence is 14 residues long. In DNA form, the CDR3 reads TGTGCCAGCAGCGTCGACCCTAGCACAGATACGCAGTATTTT. This codes for CASSVDPSTDTQYF.

This clonotype has a count of ten or more. V usage is TRBV7-6 and J usage is TRBJ2-5; 12 nucleotides line up with TRBD2. The CDR3 totals 17 residues. Germline V lookup: CDR1 SGHVS, CDR2 FNYEAQ. V dropped 7 bases and J dropped 5; count of bases not matched to a gene: 14. The CDR3 sequence: CASTKSPGLAGGETQYF. The CDR3 DNA is TGTGCCAGCACCAAGTCTCCGGGACTAGCGGGTGGGGAGACCCAGTACTTC.

In this sample, this clonotype turned up many times. The chain recombines TRBV19 with TRBJ2-7; D gene ambiguous. This CDR3 comprises 14 residues. Germline loops: CDR1 LNHDA, CDR2 SQIVND (reference sequence). V was trimmed by 6 bases and J by 1 base, leaving 13 bases between them. The CDR3 protein is CASRKTGDSYEQYF. The CDR3 coding sequence is TGTGCCAGTAGAAAAACGGGTGATTCCTACGAGCAGTACTTC.

With regard to this clonotype: One end of the junction is discordant with germline, which a read error may explain. This chain uses TRBV29-1 with TRBJ2-5; D is possibly TRBD2 (5 bases). The germline gives CDR1 SQVTM, CDR2 ANQGSEA. The CDR3 has 12 amino acids. CDR3 DNA: TGCAGCGTTGGACTACCTCGAGAGGCCCAGTACTTC. Protein sequence: CSVGLPREAQYF.

This clonotype has a count of ten or more. The chain couples TRBV27 to TRBJ1-1; weak D call: TRBD1 (5 bases). This CDR3 spans 13 amino acids. Germline V CDR1 and CDR2: MNHEY, SMNVEV (reference sequence). V lost 6 bases and J 0 bases, leaving 8 bases between the germline ends. The chain's CDR3 is CASSNRLNTEAFF. In DNA, the CDR3 is TGTGCCAGCAGCAACAGGCTGAACACTGAAGCTTTCTTT.